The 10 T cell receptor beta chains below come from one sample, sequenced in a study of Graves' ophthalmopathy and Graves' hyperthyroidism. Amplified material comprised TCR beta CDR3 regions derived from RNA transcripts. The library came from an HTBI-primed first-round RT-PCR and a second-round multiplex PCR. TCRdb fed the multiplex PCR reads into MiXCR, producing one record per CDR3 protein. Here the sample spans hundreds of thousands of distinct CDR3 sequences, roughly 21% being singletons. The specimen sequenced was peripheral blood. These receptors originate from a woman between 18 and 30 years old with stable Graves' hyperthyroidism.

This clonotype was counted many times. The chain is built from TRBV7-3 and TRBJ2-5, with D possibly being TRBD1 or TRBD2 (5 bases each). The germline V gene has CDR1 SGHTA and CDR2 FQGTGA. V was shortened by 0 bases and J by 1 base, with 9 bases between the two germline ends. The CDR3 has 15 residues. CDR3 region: CASSLTGGAQETQYF. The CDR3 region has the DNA TGTGCCAGCAGCTTAACTGGGGGAGCCCAAGAGACCCAGTACTTC.

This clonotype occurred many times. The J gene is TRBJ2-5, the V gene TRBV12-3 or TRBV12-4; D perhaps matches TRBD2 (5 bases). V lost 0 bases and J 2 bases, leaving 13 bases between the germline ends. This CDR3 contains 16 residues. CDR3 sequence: CASSLAPGLLQETQYF. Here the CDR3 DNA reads TGTGCCAGCAGTTTAGCGCCGGGGTTACTTCAAGAGACCCAGTACTTC.

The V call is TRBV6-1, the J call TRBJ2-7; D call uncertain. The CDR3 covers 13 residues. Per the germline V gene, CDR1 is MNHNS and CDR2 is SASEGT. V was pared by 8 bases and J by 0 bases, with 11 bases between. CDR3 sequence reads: CASEARLSYEQYF. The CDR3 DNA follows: TGTGCCAGCGAAGCCAGACTCTCCTACGAGCAGTACTTC.

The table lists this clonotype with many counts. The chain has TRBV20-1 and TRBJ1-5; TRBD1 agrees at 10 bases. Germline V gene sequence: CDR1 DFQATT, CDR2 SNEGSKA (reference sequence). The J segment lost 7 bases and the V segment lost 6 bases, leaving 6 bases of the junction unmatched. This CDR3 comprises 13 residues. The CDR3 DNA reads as TGCAGTGCATTGGACAGGGGGGAACAGCCCCAGCATTTT. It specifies CSALDRGEQPQHF.

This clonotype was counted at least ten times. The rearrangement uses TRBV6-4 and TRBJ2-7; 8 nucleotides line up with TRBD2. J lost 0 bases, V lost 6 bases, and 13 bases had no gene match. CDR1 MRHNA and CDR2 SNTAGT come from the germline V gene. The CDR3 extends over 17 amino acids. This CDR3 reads CASRDHDGRASSYEQYF. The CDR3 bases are TGTGCCAGCAGAGACCATGACGGGAGGGCCAGCTCCTACGAGCAGTACTTC.

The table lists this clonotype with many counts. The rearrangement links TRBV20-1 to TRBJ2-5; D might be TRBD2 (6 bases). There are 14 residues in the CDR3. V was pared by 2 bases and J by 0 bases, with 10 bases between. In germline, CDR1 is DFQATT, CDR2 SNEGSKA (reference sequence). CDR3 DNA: TGCAGTGCTAGACCGGGAGAGGACCAAGAGACCCAGTACTTC. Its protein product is CSARPGEDQETQYF.

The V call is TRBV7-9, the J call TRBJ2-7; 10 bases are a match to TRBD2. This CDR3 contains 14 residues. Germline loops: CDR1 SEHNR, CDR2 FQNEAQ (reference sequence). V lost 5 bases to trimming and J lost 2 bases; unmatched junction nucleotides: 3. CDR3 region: CASSNSGGTYEQYF. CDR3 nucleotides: TGTGCCAGCAGCAATAGCGGGGGGACCTACGAGCAGTACTTC.

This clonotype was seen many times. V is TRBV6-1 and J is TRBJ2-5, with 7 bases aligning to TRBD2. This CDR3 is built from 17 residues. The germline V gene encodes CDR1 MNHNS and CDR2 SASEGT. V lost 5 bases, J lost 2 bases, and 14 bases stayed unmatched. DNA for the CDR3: TGTGCCAGCAGTCGGGTGCCAAGGGCTAGCGGTCAAGAGACCCAGTACTTC. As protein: CASSRVPRASGQETQYF.

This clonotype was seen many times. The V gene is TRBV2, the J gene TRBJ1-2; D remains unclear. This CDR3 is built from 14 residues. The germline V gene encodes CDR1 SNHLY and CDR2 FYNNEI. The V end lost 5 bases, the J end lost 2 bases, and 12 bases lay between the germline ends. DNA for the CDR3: TGTGCCAGCAGTACCAGGACGGGCAACTATGGCTACACCTTC. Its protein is CASSTRTGNYGYTF. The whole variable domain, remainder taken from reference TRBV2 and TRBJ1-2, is EPEVTQTPSHQVTQMGQEVILRCVPISNHLYFYWYRQILGQKVEFLVSFYNNEISEKSEIFDDQFSVERPDGSNFTLKIRSTKLEDSAMYFCASSTRTGNYGYTFGSGTRLTVV.

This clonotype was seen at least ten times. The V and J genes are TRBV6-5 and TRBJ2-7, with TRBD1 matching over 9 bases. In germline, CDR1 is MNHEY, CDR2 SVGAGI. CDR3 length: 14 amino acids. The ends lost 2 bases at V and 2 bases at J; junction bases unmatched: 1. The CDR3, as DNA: TGTGCCAGCAGTTACGACAGGGGGACCTACGAGCAGTACTTC. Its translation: CASSYDRGTYEQYF.